The following is a T cell receptor beta chain sequence with its context. The missing conserved phenylalanine or tryptophan at the end of this CDR3 makes a read error likely. It is unclear where the CDR3 begins or ends on the DNA, so no DNA is shown, and the CDR3 is as TCRdb lists it. The data originate from a study of blood T cell repertoires in COVID-19. For the study at large: Sites across the United States, Italy and Spain contributed samples from acute and convalescent COVID-19. T cells, B-cell-depleted T cells, or PBMCs supplied cDNA or gDNA.

CDR1 LGHDT and CDR2 YNNKEL come from the germline V gene (reference sequence). From its first to its last residue, the CDR3 has 12 amino acids. Source study methods: By means of reference gene primer amplification, nucleated cell counts were estimated. Libraries were prepared by immunoSEQ multiplex PCR; TCRdb keeps only in-frame clonotypes and omits some of them. V and J calls and clone size are those listed in that table; D and trimming were worked out from the DNA. The repertoire consists of around 92,000 clones, with about 83% occurring once and the leading ten covering under 30%. The V gene is TRBV3-1 (or the pseudogene TRBV3-2), the J gene TRBJ1-2; TRBD1 was called by the table and not checked on the DNA. Sequenced input: peripheral blood. This TCR derives from a human donor in a cohort sampled during active COVID-19. CDR3 loop: CASSQGGQKLEV.